The 32 T cell receptor beta chains reported below all come from one sample, sequenced in a study of shared clonotypes between healthy human individuals. Sequencing used immunoSEQ multiplex PCR; TCRdb keeps in-frame clones, though not all of them. The repertoire has roughly 2 million clones, more than 90% of them found once; the top ten carry approximately 0.13%. Sequencing input: naive CD4+ T cells sorted from blood. Subset described: CD45RA+ positively selected. These receptors originate from a young man in good health.

This clone was seen only once. This sequence joins TRBV6-5 and TRBJ2-2, with TRBD1 identical over 9 bases. This CDR3 has 15 amino acids. After removal of 5 bases from V and 4 bases from J, the junction contained 5 bases not matched to a gene. Germline values: CDR1 MNHEY, CDR2 SVGAGI. CDR3 coding DNA: TGTGCCAGCAGTAGAGGACAGGGGAGCACCGGGGAGCTGTTTTTT. It encodes CASSRGQGSTGELFF.

The J gene is TRBJ2-7, the V gene TRBV18; 9 positions agree with TRBD2. The CDR3 consists of 16 residues. Germline V gene sequence: CDR1 KGHSH, CDR2 LQKENI. V lost 2 bases to trimming and J lost 5 bases; unmatched junction nucleotides: 10. CDR3 sequence: CASSPGLAGHGDEQYF. CDR3 in DNA: TGTGCCAGCTCACCAGGCCTAGCGGGACATGGGGACGAGCAGTACTTC.

This chain connects TRBV7-2 to TRBJ2-1, with TRBD2 as a possible D gene (6 bases). V was shortened by 3 bases and J by 15 bases, with 21 bases between the two germline ends. Looked up from germline, CDR1 is SGHTA and CDR2 is FQGNSA. The CDR3 has 14 amino acids. DNA for the CDR3: TGTGCCAGCAGCTTTCTGAGGGATTCGGGAGTCGTGTTCTTC. Translating gives CASSFLRDSGVVFF.

The V gene is TRBV11-2, the J gene TRBJ1-4, with TRBD1 identical over 9 bases. Germline CDR1 and CDR2: SGHAT and FQNNGV. This CDR3 spans 15 amino acids. V shed 1 base, J shed 7 bases, and the junction held 4 bases outside the gene matches. CDR3 sequence: CASSLVTGGFEKLFF. The CDR3 DNA sequence: TGTGCCAGCAGCTTAGTAACAGGGGGCTTTGAAAAACTGTTTTTT.

This rearrangement joins TRBV21-1 to TRBJ2-1; TRBD1 is the table's D call, not checked against the DNA. TRBV21-1 is labeled a pseudogene. The CDR3 spans 13 residues. CDR3 sequence reads: CASSPGQINEQFF. CDR3 nucleotide sequence: TGTGCCAGCAGCCCGGGACAGATCAATGAGCAGTTCTTC.

This clone showed up just once. This chain connects TRBV5-4 to TRBJ2-1; TRBD2 matches 7 bases. The junction had 9 bases not matched to a gene; V was cut back by 3 bases and J by 9 bases. This CDR3 is 14 amino acids long. Germline CDR1 reads SGHNT; CDR2 reads YYREEE (reference sequence). Here the CDR3 reads CASSSRGEGSEQFF. The CDR3 region has the DNA TGTGCCAGCAGCTCTCGGGGGGAAGGGAGTGAGCAGTTCTTC.

The genes are TRBV6-1 and TRBJ2-1; D is ambiguous. The CDR3 is 14 amino acids. Germline CDR1 and CDR2: MNHNS and SASEGT. V lost 2 bases to trimming and J lost 5 bases, with 10 bases between them. CDR3 amino acids: CASSEPPLDNEQFF. The CDR3 bases are TGTGCCAGCAGTGAACCGCCTCTCGACAATGAGCAGTTCTTC.

This clone has more than one count but fewer than ten. J is TRBJ1-1 and V is TRBV7-2; D is undetermined. CDR1 SGHTA and CDR2 FQGNSA come from the germline V gene. CDR3 length: 13 residues. Trimming shortened V by 1 base and J by 1 base, and 4 bases separated the two germline ends. The CDR3 is CASSLEENTEAFF. For the CDR3, the DNA is TGTGCCAGCAGCTTAGAGGAGAACACTGAAGCTTTCTTT.

This clone was picked up a small number of times. The J gene is TRBJ1-2, the V gene TRBV10-3; TRBD1 matches at 7 bases. This CDR3 contains 14 residues. Looked up from germline, CDR1 is ENHRY and CDR2 is SYGVKD. With 2 bases clipped from V and 3 bases from J, the junction kept 3 bases outside the gene matches. The CDR3 loop reads CAISEDRVDYGYTF. The CDR3 nucleotides are TGTGCCATCAGTGAGGACAGGGTGGACTATGGCTACACCTTC.

This chain's CDR3 is CASSQDVLSGSSGELFF. DNA of the CDR3: TGCGCCAGCAGCCAAGATGTGCTTAGCGGAAGTTCCGGGGAGCTGTTTTTT. The V call is TRBV4-3, the J call TRBJ2-2; a possible D gene is TRBD2 (6 bases). Trimming removed 0 bases at V and 6 bases at J, with 17 bases between. The CDR3 length is 17 residues. CDR1 is LGHNA, CDR2 YSLEER, per germline.

This chain uses TRBV6-1 with TRBJ1-5; 10 bases line up with TRBD1. The CDR3 loop spans 15 amino acids. CDR1 is MNHNS, CDR2 SASEGT, per germline. Losses at the gene ends were 4 bases for V and 3 bases for J; bases not matched to a gene: 3. The chain's CDR3 is CASSGGQGPNQPQHF. CDR3 coding DNA: TGTGCCAGCAGTGGGGGACAGGGGCCCAATCAGCCCCAGCATTTT.

V is TRBV10-2 and J is TRBJ1-2; TRBD1 agrees at 8 bases. This CDR3 spans 15 amino acids. Losses at the gene ends were 2 bases for V and 5 bases for J; bases not matched to a gene: 7. Germline CDR1 and CDR2: WSHSY and SAAADI. CDR3 DNA sequence: TGCGCCAGCAGTGAGGAAAACAGGGGGAGGTATGGCTACACCTTC. This gives the protein CASSEENRGRYGYTF.

This sequence joins TRBV9 and TRBJ1-4, with TRBD1 matching 10 bases. This CDR3 has 18 residues. V was clipped by 4 bases and J by 6 bases; unmatched bases: 15. Germline V gene data show CDR1 as SGDLS and CDR2 as YYNGEE. The CDR3 nucleotides read TGTGCCAGCAGCTCTCACTTCGGGTCCGGGACAGGGGATGAAAAACTGTTTTTT. This encodes CASSSHFGSGTGDEKLFF.

The chain links TRBV7-9 to TRBJ2-7, with a weak D call TRBD1 (5 bases). The CDR3 sequence is 12 residues long. V dropped 1 base and J dropped 7 bases, with 8 bases sitting between them. Germline V lookup: CDR1 SEHNR, CDR2 FQNEAQ (reference sequence). CDR3 nucleotides: TGTGCCAGCAGCTTAGGTGACAGAGAGCAGTACTTC. Translation gives CASSLGDREQYF.

A single count supports this clone. The chain employs TRBV11-2 and TRBJ1-4; TRBD1 might be the D (6 bases). The CDR3 length is 15 residues. Trimming pared 1 base from V and 8 bases from J, leaving 14 bases between. Germline V gene data show CDR1 as SGHAT and CDR2 as FQNNGV. The CDR3 region is CASSLVRGPREKLFF. DNA of the CDR3: TGTGCCAGCAGCTTAGTACGGGGGCCGAGGGAAAAACTGTTTTTT.

The chain couples TRBV7-9 to TRBJ1-2; D is ambiguous. V lost 5 bases and J lost 4, with 11 bases in between. Germline loops: CDR1 SEHNR, CDR2 FQNEAQ (reference sequence). CDR3 size: 13 residues. CDR3: CASSRSGSYGYTF. CDR3 nucleotide sequence: TGTGCCAGCAGCCGTTCGGGGTCCTATGGCTACACCTTC.

A remark on this clone: This CDR3 is also generated by other DNA sequences in the sample. The chain employs TRBV19 and TRBJ1-5; a possible D gene is TRBD1 (6 bases). The germline V gene has CDR1 LNHDA and CDR2 SQIVND (reference sequence). The CDR3 length is 15 residues. V gave up 0 bases and J gave up 3 bases, with 9 bases separating them. CDR3 coding DNA: TGTGCCAGTAGTATAGAAGGGGGTAACAATCAGCCCCAGCATTTT. Protein: CASSIEGGNNQPQHF.

This clone was detected a few times. The chain has TRBV6-1 and TRBJ1-5; TRBD1 matches 7 bases. The CDR3 is 13 residues long. CDR1 and CDR2 from the germline V gene are MNHNS and SASEGT. The J segment lost 3 bases and the V segment lost 5 bases, leaving 1 base of the junction unmatched. Here the CDR3 reads CASSTGDNQPQHF. The DNA for the CDR3 is TGTGCCAGCAGTACAGGGGACAATCAGCCCCAGCATTTT.

The chain uses TRBV5-4 and TRBJ2-2, with 8 positions matching TRBD2. Germline CDR1 reads SGHNT; CDR2 reads YYREEE (reference sequence). The CDR3 has 16 residues. V shed 5 bases and J 6 bases; nucleotides not matched to a gene: 12. The CDR3, as DNA: TGTGCCAGCAGGGCGTCGGCGGGAGGTGCCCCCGGGGAGCTGTTTTTT. It is translated as CASRASAGGAPGELFF.

The chain recombines TRBV11-2 with TRBJ1-1, with D unclear. The CDR3 runs 15 residues. V lost 0 bases and J 1 base, leaving 9 bases between the germline ends. Germline CDR1 is SGHAT and CDR2 is FQNNGV. The CDR3: CASSLDGRENTEAFF. CDR3 DNA sequence: TGTGCCAGCAGCTTAGATGGCAGAGAGAACACTGAAGCTTTCTTT. Filled out from reference TRBV11-2 and TRBJ1-1, the complete variable domain reads EAGVAQSPRYKIIEKRQSVAFWCNPISGHATLYWYQQILGQGPKLLIQFQNNGVVDDSQLPKDRFSAERLKGVDSTLKIQPAKLEDSAVYLCASSLDGRENTEAFFGQGTRLTVV.

The chain employs TRBV5-1 and TRBJ2-1, with TRBD1 as a possible D gene (6 bases). The V and J ends lost 10 bases and 5 bases respectively, with 22 bases between them. This CDR3 has 15 residues. Germline V CDR1 and CDR2: SGHRS, YFSETQ. CDR3 in amino acids: CAPQGGESIDNEQFF. CDR3 DNA sequence: TGCGCCCCACAGGGTGGGGAGAGTATTGACAATGAGCAGTTCTTC.

This clone occurred once. The chain carries TRBV7-9 and TRBJ1-6, with unresolved D. CDR1 is SEHNR, CDR2 FQNEAQ, per germline (reference sequence). Deletions cut 3 bases from V and 6 bases from J, with 9 bases between. The CDR3 runs 14 residues. CDR3 sequence reads: CASSLDGLNSPLHF. The CDR3 DNA reads TGTGCCAGCAGCTTGGACGGCCTTAATTCACCCCTCCACTTT.

V and J are TRBV6-1 and TRBJ1-4; 8 bases are shared with TRBD1. The CDR3 runs to 19 residues. The V gene's germline CDR1 is MNHNS and CDR2 SASEGT. V shed 1 base and J 0 bases; nucleotides not matched to a gene: 10. The CDR3 sequence: CASSEEYWWDRSTNEKLFF. As DNA, the CDR3 is TGTGCCAGCAGTGAAGAATATTGGTGGGACAGGTCAACTAATGAAAAACTGTTTTTT.

This clone was seen once. The V and J genes are TRBV7-3 and TRBJ2-2, with TRBD2 matching 10 bases. This CDR3 comprises 16 residues. The trim removed 5 bases at V and 2 bases at J, leaving 5 bases unmatched. Germline V gives CDR1 SGHTA, CDR2 FQGTGA. The CDR3 DNA reads as TGTGCCAGCAGCGCGTGGACTAGCGGCAACACCGGGGAGCTGTTTTTT. As protein: CASSAWTSGNTGELFF. The full variable domain, completed using reference TRBV7-3 and TRBJ2-2, is GAGVSQTPSNKVTEKGKYVELRCDPISGHTALYWYRQSLGQGPEFLIYFQGTGAADDSGLPNDRFFAVRPEGSVSTLKIQRTERGDSAVYLCASSAWTSGNTGELFFGEGSRLTVL.

This chain links TRBV2 with TRBJ2-7; TRBD1 is a possible D gene (5 bases). The ends were cut back, 6 bases at V and 1 base at J, with 10 bases in the middle. The length of the CDR3 is 13 residues. Germline lookup yields CDR1 SNHLY and CDR2 FYNNEI. The CDR3 DNA reads TGTGCCAGCAGAGCCGACAGATCCTACGAGCAGTACTTC. Translated, it gives CASRADRSYEQYF. The whole variable domain, filled in from reference TRBV2 and TRBJ2-7, reads EPEVTQTPSHQVTQMGQEVILRCVPISNHLYFYWYRQILGQKVEFLVSFYNNEISEKSEIFDDQFSVERPDGSNFTLKIRSTKLEDSAMYFCASRADRSYEQYFGPGTRLTVT.

The V and J genes are TRBV4-3 and TRBJ2-3, with TRBD2 matching over 12 bases. Germline V CDR1 and CDR2: LGHNA, YSLEER. Unmatched junction bases numbered 11, after V lost 4 bases and J lost 0 bases. This CDR3 is built from 19 residues. CDR3 nucleotide sequence: TGCGCCAGCAGCCGGAATCCGACTAGCGGGGGAGTGAGCACAGATACGCAGTATTTT. It yields the protein CASSRNPTSGGVSTDTQYF.

CDR3 nucleotide sequence: TGTGCCAGCAGTGTCGGGACAGGTGCTTTCGAGCAGTACTTC. Translation: CASSVGTGAFEQYF. J is TRBJ2-7 and V is TRBV6-1, with TRBD1 matching 8 bases. The CDR3 extends over 14 amino acids. CDR1 is MNHNS, CDR2 SASEGT, per germline. With V trimmed by 4 bases and J by 6 bases, 8 bases remained unmatched.

The J gene is TRBJ2-5, the V gene TRBV4-3; 10 bases match TRBD1. CDR1 is LGHNA and CDR2 is YSLEER in the germline V gene. The CDR3 has 16 amino acids. The V and J ends lost 1 base and 4 bases, in that order; junction bases with no gene match: 6. The CDR3 loop is CASSQGRGQGLETQYF. The CDR3 region has the DNA TGCGCCAGCAGCCAAGGTCGGGGACAGGGGTTAGAGACCCAGTACTTC.

V usage is TRBV7-9 and J usage is TRBJ1-2; 7 positions agree with TRBD1. Looked up from germline, CDR1 is SEHNR and CDR2 is FQNEAQ (reference sequence). Trimming at V came to 0 bases and at J to 2 bases, leaving 6 bases not matched to a gene. CDR3 size: 16 residues. This CDR3 reads CASSLALDRKNYGYTF. CDR3 coding DNA: TGTGCCAGCAGCTTAGCGCTGGACAGGAAAAACTATGGCTACACCTTC. The full variable domain, its missing parts supplied by reference TRBV7-9 and TRBJ1-2, is DTGVSQNPRHKITKRGQNVTFRCDPISEHNRLYWYRQTLGQGPEFLTYFQNEAQLEKSRLLSDRFSAERPKGSFSTLEIQRTEQGDSAMYLCASSLALDRKNYGYTFGSGTRLTVV.

This chain connects TRBV5-1 to TRBJ1-2, with TRBD1 matching over 7 bases. Germline CDR1 is SGHRS and CDR2 is YFSETQ. The CDR3 sequence is 15 residues long. V was clipped by 0 bases and J by 6 bases; unmatched bases: 8. CDR3 sequence reads: CASSLGGTVKHGYTF. The CDR3 coding sequence is TGCGCCAGCAGCTTGGGCGGGACAGTGAAACATGGCTACACCTTC.

This chain connects TRBV10-3 to TRBJ1-1; D might be TRBD1 (5 bases). With 0 bases removed from V and 7 bases from J, the gap between germline ends came to 12 bases. Germline loops: CDR1 ENHRY, CDR2 SYGVKD. The CDR3 is 14 residues long. CDR3 sequence: CAISESGRVGEAFF. The CDR3 nucleotides are TGTGCCATCAGTGAGTCCGGCAGGGTGGGTGAAGCTTTCTTT.

The gene calls are TRBV20-1 and TRBJ2-7; tentative D call: TRBD2 (5 bases). The CDR3 spans 11 residues. V lost 1 base and J 12 bases, leaving 13 bases between the germline ends. Germline assignment: CDR1 DFQATT and CDR2 SNEGSKA (reference sequence). CDR3 loop: CSARGNSGGYF. CDR3 coding DNA: TGCAGTGCTAGAGGCAACAGCGGTGGGTACTTC.